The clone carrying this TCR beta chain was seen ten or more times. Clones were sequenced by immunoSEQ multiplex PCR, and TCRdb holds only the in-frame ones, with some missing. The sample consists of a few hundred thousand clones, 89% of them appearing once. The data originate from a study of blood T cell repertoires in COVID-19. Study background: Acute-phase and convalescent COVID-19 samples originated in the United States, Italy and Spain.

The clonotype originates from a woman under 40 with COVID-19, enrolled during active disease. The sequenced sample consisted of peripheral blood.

As DNA, the CDR3 is TGTGCCAGCAGCTTGGACAGGGGTTTTAACTATGGCTACACCTTC. Translating it yields CASSLDRGFNYGYTF. The chain uses TRBV5-5 and TRBJ1-2; TRBD1 agrees at 7 bases. With 0 bases clipped from V and 1 base from J, the junction kept 3 bases outside the gene matches. There are 15 residues in the CDR3. Germline V gene sequence: CDR1 SGHKS, CDR2 YYEKEE (reference sequence).